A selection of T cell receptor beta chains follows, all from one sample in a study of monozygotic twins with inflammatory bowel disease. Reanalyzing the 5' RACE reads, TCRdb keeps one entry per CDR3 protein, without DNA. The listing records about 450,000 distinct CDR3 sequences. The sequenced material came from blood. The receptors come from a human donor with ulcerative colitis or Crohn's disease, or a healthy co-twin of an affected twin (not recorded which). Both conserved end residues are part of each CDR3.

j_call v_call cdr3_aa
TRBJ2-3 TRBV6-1 CASSRMGGGTDTQYF
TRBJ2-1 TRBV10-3 CAISESGRQFF
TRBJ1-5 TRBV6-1 CASSEDSRQGNQPQHF
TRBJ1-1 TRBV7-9 CASSPADRGVTEAFF
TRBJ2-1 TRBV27 CASSFHGTSGSGEQFF
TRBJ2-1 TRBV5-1 CASSLEAPTGNEQFF
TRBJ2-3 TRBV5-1 CASSSERGRGTDTQYF
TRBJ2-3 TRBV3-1 CASSSRKAASTDTQYF
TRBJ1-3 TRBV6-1 CAGSTQGGVGNTIYF
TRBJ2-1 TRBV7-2 CASSLRSGTLYNEQFF
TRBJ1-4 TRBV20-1 CSARGIGGEKLFF
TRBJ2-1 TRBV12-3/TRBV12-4 CASRDSSYNEQFF
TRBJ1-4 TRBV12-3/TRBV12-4 CASRSQGRSEKLFF
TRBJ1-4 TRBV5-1 CASSAGQASTNEKLFF
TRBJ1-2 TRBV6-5 CASSYGRGLNYGYTF
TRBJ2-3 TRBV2 CASRTGVLAGARDTQYF
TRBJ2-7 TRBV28 CASRLDRGEQYF
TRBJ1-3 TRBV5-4 CASSFDDPGIPIGLGNTIYF
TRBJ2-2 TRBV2 CASRTGSVTGELFF
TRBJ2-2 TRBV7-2 CASSLGEAGLGTGELFF
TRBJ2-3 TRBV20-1 CSAEGVKDTQYF
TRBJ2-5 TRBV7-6 CASSFSLRETQYF